This TCR beta chain originates from a study of cytomegalovirus exposure and HLA in healthy donors. V was clipped by 6 bases and J by 4 bases; unmatched bases: 7. Per germline, CDR1 MNHEY and CDR2 SMNVEV (reference sequence). The CDR3 sequence is 15 residues long. Study-wide points: One later analysis, an examination of the 120 or so validation repertoires, found that first-cohort TCR clusters tended to co-occur in them. The classifier, whose performance was assessed in both the original and validation cohorts, reportedly diagnosed cytomegalovirus status with high specificity and sensitivity.

The donors were part of the validation cohort of 100 to 150 subjects. That cohort was separate from the first cohort, which comprised 500 to 700 subjects. Turning to this clone: No antigen is known for it.

Method: immunoSEQ multiplex PCR; TCRdb's copy keeps in-frame clones and lacks some. This table has some 110,000 clones, approximately 91% appearing once. The sequenced sample was PBMCs. J is TRBJ1-3 and V is TRBV27; 9 bases are shared with TRBD1. The receptor was derived from a young man in good health and CMV-seropositive. The CDR3 bases are TGTGCCAGCAGACTTACAGGGGGCGTCGGAAACACCATATATTTT. As protein: CASRLTGGVGNTIYF.